A single TCR beta chain is shown here with its context. This clonotype was observed a few times. Its cognate antigen has yet to be identified. Base-call qualities are not available, and no considerably larger clone is one nucleotide away. This entry belongs to a study of T cell repertoires in cytomegalovirus infection (dated 2019 in TCRdb). For context, the study as a whole: Peptide stimulations targeted recently identified HLA-C-restricted CMV epitopes, whose presentation resists viral immunomodulation, together with well-studied HLA-B-restricted epitopes. Because public TCR beta signatures pointed to carriage of CMV infection together with the matching HLA type, the HLA type of each donor mattered for the analysis.

The intended sense of this specimen's treatment or condition label: in vitro stimulation with specific CMV peptide epitopes to enrich CMV-specific T cells. The sample was run on an Illumina HiSeq 1500. TCRdb redid the processing of the public reads, applying fastp at Q25 and MiXCR, and retained in-frame beta chains. Identical CDR3 proteins give one entry, which carries the most common genes and DNA. The sample table records about 920,000 distinct CDR3 sequences; approximately 32% of these occur just once. The ten largest clones take up roughly 13% of the sample. CDR3 length: 17 amino acids, cysteine to phenylalanine. This entry keeps only the CDR3 DNA: 51 bases, framed from base 1. From a lookup of the germline V gene (reference sequence), CDR1 and CDR2 are MNHNY and SVGAGI. The V end loses 6 bases and the J end loses 0 bases, and a stretch of 20 bases separates them. The research as a whole found: The ex vivo response was dominated by HLA-C-restricted CMV-specific TCR beta clonotypes, which also provided the single most frequent clonotype in two of eight donors. Carriers of CMV infection plus the relevant HLA type were discriminated by the cumulative frequency of public TCR beta family members in the study cohort and in an independent roughly 340-donor cohort.

The material was cultured CD8+ T cells from PBMCs, obtained from culture after CMV antigen stimulation. The V gene is TRBV6-6 and the J gene is TRBJ1-1, and possibly TRBD1, on 6 matching bases. The clonotype originates from a human donor in good health (CMV status not recorded). Some clones in this sample may be carry-over from other donors' samples. CDR3 region: CASRTLGGAAMNTEAFF. The DNA sequence reads TGTGCCAGCAGGACCTTGGGGGGCGCCGCCATGAACACTGAAGCTTTCTTT.